Below, 29 T cell receptor beta chains from the same sample are listed, as sequenced in a study of beta chain features in type 1 diabetes listed by TCRdb under 2018. Library preparation was by the immunoSEQ multiplex PCR assay. The entire amount of isolated RNA was reverse transcribed using the High Capacity cDNA Reverse Transcription Kit, so the sequenced TCRB transcripts were expressed ones. The source is immuneACCESS, and TCRdb retained only in-frame sequences with V and J called. Part of the clones is not carried over; for the studies checked, unresolved V genes explain less than half of this, and the remainder is unexplained. This sample holds about 140,000 clones; 6.9% were observed only once. Jointly, the top ten make up about 1.5% of the sample. The specimen was central memory CD4+ T cells from blood. The origin of the receptors is a woman aged 25 to 39 in good health.

This clone came up a few times. J is TRBJ2-6 and V is TRBV28; D is perhaps TRBD1 (6 bases). CDR3 size: 18 residues. Trimming left V 6 bases short and J 0 bases short, with 18 bases between. Per the germline V gene, CDR1 is MDHEN and CDR2 is SYDVKM. CDR3 protein: CASRERDKSLSGANVLTF. CDR3 in DNA: TGTGCCAGCAGGGAACGGGACAAGTCCCTCTCTGGGGCCAACGTCCTGACTTTC. Based on the CDR3 plus reference TRBV28 and TRBJ2-6, the full variable domain is DVKVTQSSRYLVKRTGEKVFLECVQDMDHENMFWYRQDPGLGLRLIYFSYDVKMKEKGDIPEGYSVSREKKERFSLILESASTNQTSMYLCASRERDKSLSGANVLTFGAGSRLTVL.

This clone was detected only a few times. The gene calls are TRBV7-3 and TRBJ1-6; 9 bases line up with TRBD1. V shed 9 bases and J 7 bases; nucleotides not matched to a gene: 1. The CDR3 consists of 12 residues. Germline assignment: CDR1 SGHTA and CDR2 FQGTGA. The CDR3 DNA is TGTGCCAGTGGGACAGGGAATTCACCCCTCCACTTT. Its protein product is CASGTGNSPLHF.

In its sample, this clone was seen a few times. V gene TRBV6-1 combines with J gene TRBJ2-7, with 12 nucleotides matching TRBD2. The V segment lost 8 bases and the J segment 7 bases; nucleotides outside the gene matches: 9. This CDR3 has 14 residues. Germline loops: CDR1 MNHNS, CDR2 SASEGT. The CDR3 bases are TGTGCCAGCTGGCGGACTAGCGGGACGGGGGAGCAGTACTTC. This codes for CASWRTSGTGEQYF.

In this sample, this clone turned up a few times. The rearrangement links TRBV5-1 to TRBJ1-1; 7 nucleotides line up with TRBD1. Germline-derived CDR1 and CDR2 are SGHRS and YFSETQ. The CDR3 length is 16 residues. The V and J ends lost 2 bases and 2 bases, in that order; junction bases with no gene match: 9. DNA of the CDR3: TGCGCCAGCAGCTTCGCGGGGGGGACAGAAAACACTGAAGCTTTCTTT. This codes for CASSFAGGTENTEAFF.

This rearrangement joins TRBV27 to TRBJ2-1; D might be TRBD2 (7 bases). Germline V gene sequence: CDR1 MNHEY, CDR2 SMNVEV (reference sequence). CDR3 length: 15 amino acids. V lost 2 bases, J lost 8 bases, and 16 bases lay in between. Written as DNA, the CDR3 is TGTGCCAGCAGTTTAGCGGGGCGGGGGCCCCATGAGCAGTTCTTC. This codes for CASSLAGRGPHEQFF.

V gene TRBV6-5 combines with J gene TRBJ2-2; tentatively, D is TRBD1 (6 bases). CDR1 MNHEY and CDR2 SVGAGI come from the germline V gene. The CDR3 runs to 16 residues. The ends were cut back, 2 bases at V and 7 bases at J, with 17 bases in the middle. CDR3 DNA sequence: TGTGCCAGCAGTTACCAGGGGCTTCACGCTGACGGGGAGCTGTTTTTT. Protein product: CASSYQGLHADGELFF.

The chain couples TRBV10-3 to TRBJ2-5; a possible D gene is TRBD2 (6 bases). Per germline, CDR1 ENHRY and CDR2 SYGVKD. Trimming shortened V by 8 bases and J by 5 bases, and 21 bases separated the two germline ends. The CDR3 is made up of 15 amino acids. The CDR3 loop is CAIAPSTGEWETQYF. The CDR3 coding sequence is TGTGCCATCGCCCCATCTACGGGGGAGTGGGAGACCCAGTACTTC.

This sequence joins TRBV20-1 and TRBJ2-2; D is uncertain. The length of the CDR3 is 10 residues. Germline lookup yields CDR1 DFQATT and CDR2 SNEGSKA (reference sequence). V was cut by 0 bases and J by 10 bases, with 3 bases left in between. The CDR3 spells CSARDKELFF. CDR3 DNA sequence: TGCAGTGCTAGAGATAAGGAGCTGTTTTTT.

This clone occurred a few times. This rearrangement joins TRBV11-2 to TRBJ2-4; weak D call: TRBD1 (6 bases). V shed 1 base and J shed 6 bases, with 16 bases lying between them. The CDR3 runs to 16 residues. Germline V gene sequence: CDR1 SGHAT, CDR2 FQNNGV. CDR3 in DNA: TGTGCCAGCAGCTTAGCGACCACAGGGTACGGAAACATTCAGTACTTC. This sequence encodes CASSLATTGYGNIQYF.

A few counts support this clone. The chain links TRBV7-2 to TRBJ1-4; D is uncertain. The germline gives CDR1 SGHTA, CDR2 FQGNSA. CDR3 length: 15 residues. V shed 0 bases and J shed 8 bases, with 13 bases lying between them. The CDR3 loop reads CASSLARFGVEKLFF. The CDR3 DNA is TGTGCCAGCAGCTTAGCGAGGTTCGGGGTCGAAAAACTGTTTTTT.

J is TRBJ2-7 and V is TRBV7-2; 8 bases are shared with TRBD2. Germline CDR1 and CDR2: SGHTA and FQGNSA. V lost 5 bases to trimming and J lost 2 bases; unmatched junction nucleotides: 8. The CDR3 is made up of 15 amino acids. The CDR3 reads CASSQRGGHTYEQYF. The CDR3 DNA follows: TGTGCCAGCAGCCAACGGGGGGGGCACACCTACGAGCAGTACTTC. The variable domain in full, with the rest retrieved from reference TRBV7-2 and TRBJ2-7, is GAGVSQSPSNKVTEKGKDVELRCDPISGHTALYWYRQSLGQGLEFLIYFQGNSAPDKSGLPSDRFSAERTGGSVSTLTIQRTQQEDSAVYLCASSQRGGHTYEQYFGPGTRLTVT.

This clone was seen only a few times. The J gene is TRBJ2-1, the V gene TRBV6-6; D gene ambiguous. Germline-derived CDR1 and CDR2 are MNHNY and SVGAGI (reference sequence). V lost 7 bases, J lost 9 bases, and 13 bases lay in between. The CDR3 is 12 amino acids. The CDR3 sequence: CASTTQRSEQFF. For the CDR3, the DNA is TGTGCCAGCACCACCCAGCGTAGTGAGCAGTTCTTC.

This clone was counted at least ten times. The chain is built from TRBV7-2 and TRBJ2-1, with D hard to call. The germline gives CDR1 SGHTA, CDR2 FQGNSA. Trimming removed 1 base from V and 5 bases from J, with 9 bases in between. The CDR3 covers 14 residues. Here the CDR3 DNA reads TGTGCCAGCAGCTTAGTGCCTAGTAACAATGAGCAGTTCTTC. Amino acid sequence: CASSLVPSNNEQFF. Together with reference TRBV7-2 and TRBJ2-1, the CDR3 gives the full variable domain: GAGVSQSPSNKVTEKGKDVELRCDPISGHTALYWYRQSLGQGLEFLIYFQGNSAPDKSGLPSDRFSAERTGGSVSTLTIQRTQQEDSAVYLCASSLVPSNNEQFFGPGTRLTVL.

The chain couples TRBV9 to TRBJ1-3; the D is unclear. V lost 3 bases and J 0 bases, leaving 4 bases between the germline ends. The CDR3 covers 13 residues. Per the germline V gene, CDR1 is SGDLS and CDR2 is YYNGEE. The CDR3 coding sequence is TGTGCCAGCAGCGACAGCTCTGGAAACACCATATATTTT. Protein sequence: CASSDSSGNTIYF.

The chain has TRBV7-9 and TRBJ2-1, with no clear D. The CDR3 length is 13 residues. Germline-derived CDR1 and CDR2 are SEHNR and FQNEAQ (reference sequence). Deletions cut 5 bases from V and 4 bases from J, with 9 bases between. CDR3 bases: TGTGCCAGCAGCAATTTCGAGTACAATGAGCAGTTCTTC. Translated: CASSNFEYNEQFF.

The V call is TRBV5-1, the J call TRBJ1-2; no definite D call. In germline, CDR1 is SGHRS, CDR2 YFSETQ. This CDR3 has 14 amino acids. Deletions cut 0 bases from V and 1 base from J, with 7 bases between. In nucleotides, the CDR3 is TGCGCCAGCAGCTTGGATGTCTATAACTATGGCTACACCTTC. Its protein is CASSLDVYNYGYTF.

This clone was counted a few times. The V gene is TRBV18, the J gene TRBJ1-2; D ambiguous. The germline CDR1 and CDR2 sequences are KGHSH and LQKENI. Trimming cost V 2 bases and J 2 bases, with 12 bases left between them. The CDR3 has 15 amino acids. The CDR3 spells CASSPSRGGNYGYTF. Written as DNA, the CDR3 is TGTGCCAGCTCACCATCGCGGGGAGGGAACTATGGCTACACCTTC.

The chain is built from TRBV18 and TRBJ1-1, with unresolved D. The germline CDR1 and CDR2 sequences are KGHSH and LQKENI. CDR3 size: 15 residues. V dropped 1 base and J dropped 2 bases, with 11 bases sitting between them. The CDR3 loop is CASSPQSRQNTEAFF. For the CDR3, the DNA is TGTGCCAGCTCACCACAATCCAGGCAAAACACTGAAGCTTTCTTT.

This clone occurred a few times. The chain links TRBV6-6 to TRBJ1-2; 7 bases agree with TRBD1. J lost 8 bases, V lost 6 bases, and 9 bases had no gene match. The CDR3 loop spans 13 amino acids. Germline CDR1 reads MNHNY; CDR2 reads SVGAGI (reference sequence). CDR3 in DNA: TGTGCCAGCAGCCCGGACAGGACCCGAGGCTACACCTTC. Amino acid sequence: CASSPDRTRGYTF.

The chain employs TRBV10-3 and TRBJ2-7, with D possibly matching TRBD2 (5 bases). Trimming pared 0 bases from V and 3 bases from J, leaving 12 bases between. CDR3 length: 15 amino acids. CDR1 and CDR2 from the germline V gene are ENHRY and SYGVKD. As DNA, the CDR3 is TGTGCCATCAGTGAGTCCGCGGGTGCACTCTACGAGCAGTACTTC. This sequence encodes CAISESAGALYEQYF.

This clone was observed a handful of times. The rearrangement uses TRBV6-1 and TRBJ1-5; D gene uncertain. Between the trimmed V and J ends, which lost 4 bases and 0 bases, there was a span of 10 bases. The CDR3 extends over 15 amino acids. Germline values: CDR1 MNHNS, CDR2 SASEGT. CDR3 DNA: TGTGCCAGCAGTGTCACAGTTTATAGCAATCAGCCCCAGCATTTT. Translating gives CASSVTVYSNQPQHF.

The chain couples TRBV7-8 to TRBJ2-3, with a tentative D call TRBD2 (5 bases). This CDR3 contains 15 residues. Germline V gives CDR1 SGHVS, CDR2 FQNEAQ. Trimming removed 4 bases from V and 2 bases from J, with 13 bases in between. The CDR3: CASSSSSLTTDTQYF. CDR3 DNA sequence: TGTGCCAGCAGCTCGTCTAGCCTTACCACAGATACGCAGTATTTT.

V usage is TRBV11-3 and J usage is TRBJ2-1; 12 bases match TRBD1. Germline lookup yields CDR1 SGHNT and CDR2 YENEEA. The V segment lost 5 bases and the J segment 9 bases; nucleotides outside the gene matches: 8. This CDR3 is 15 amino acids long. The CDR3 protein is CASSRGTGGWSEQFF. Written as DNA, the CDR3 is TGTGCCAGCAGCCGTGGGACAGGGGGCTGGAGTGAGCAGTTCTTC.

This clone was found many times. The DNA for the CDR3 is TGTGCCAGCACCCTCCAGGGCGAGCAGTACTTC. Translation: CASTLQGEQYF. The J gene is TRBJ2-7, the V gene TRBV7-9, with D perhaps TRBD1 (5 bases). Germline values: CDR1 SEHNR, CDR2 FQNEAQ (reference sequence). V lost 7 bases, J lost 6 bases, and 10 bases lay in between. This CDR3 contains 11 residues.

This clone was counted only a few times. CDR3: CASSARTPSTDTQYF. CDR3 DNA sequence: TGTGCCAGCAGCGCCCGGACACCTAGCACAGATACGCAGTATTTT. The chain carries TRBV9 and TRBJ2-3, with D possibly being TRBD1 (5 bases). This CDR3 is built from 15 residues. Deletions cut 3 bases from V and 0 bases from J, with 11 bases between. Per germline, CDR1 SGDLS and CDR2 YYNGEE.

This clone was observed a few times. The chain has TRBV7-2 and TRBJ2-1, with 11 nucleotides matching TRBD1. CDR3 size: 15 residues. V shed 5 bases, J shed 5 bases, and the junction held 5 bases outside the gene matches. Germline values: CDR1 SGHTA, CDR2 FQGNSA. CDR3 DNA: TGTGCCAGCAGCCCTGGACAGGGGGCTCACAATGAGCAGTTCTTC. Translated, it gives CASSPGQGAHNEQFF.

Many counts were recorded for this clone. The V gene is TRBV28, the J gene TRBJ1-5; D possibly corresponds to TRBD1 (5 bases). The CDR3 has 15 amino acids. V lost 6 bases and J lost 6, with 18 bases in between. Per germline, CDR1 MDHEN and CDR2 SYDVKM. The CDR3 sequence: CASSPGGSRVQPQHF. The CDR3 DNA follows: TGTGCCAGCAGCCCGGGGGGGAGTCGCGTTCAGCCCCAGCATTTT.

This chain connects TRBV5-5 to TRBJ1-2, with 9 bases lining up with TRBD1. Unmatched junction bases numbered 7, after V lost 2 bases and J lost 8 bases. CDR3 length: 14 residues. The germline CDR1 and CDR2 sequences are SGHKS and YYEKEE (reference sequence). CDR3 region: CASSLETGGRGYTF. The DNA for the CDR3 is TGTGCCAGCAGCTTAGAAACAGGGGGCCGAGGCTACACCTTC.

This chain joins TRBV7-2 and TRBJ1-1, with 12 nucleotides matching TRBD1. This CDR3 comprises 16 residues. V was pared by 6 bases and J by 0 bases, with 5 bases of the junction left unmatched. The germline CDR1 and CDR2 sequences are SGHTA and FQGNSA. CDR3 protein: CASSPGTGGMNTEAFF. The DNA of the CDR3 is TGTGCCAGCAGTCCCGGGACAGGGGGCATGAACACTGAAGCTTTCTTT.